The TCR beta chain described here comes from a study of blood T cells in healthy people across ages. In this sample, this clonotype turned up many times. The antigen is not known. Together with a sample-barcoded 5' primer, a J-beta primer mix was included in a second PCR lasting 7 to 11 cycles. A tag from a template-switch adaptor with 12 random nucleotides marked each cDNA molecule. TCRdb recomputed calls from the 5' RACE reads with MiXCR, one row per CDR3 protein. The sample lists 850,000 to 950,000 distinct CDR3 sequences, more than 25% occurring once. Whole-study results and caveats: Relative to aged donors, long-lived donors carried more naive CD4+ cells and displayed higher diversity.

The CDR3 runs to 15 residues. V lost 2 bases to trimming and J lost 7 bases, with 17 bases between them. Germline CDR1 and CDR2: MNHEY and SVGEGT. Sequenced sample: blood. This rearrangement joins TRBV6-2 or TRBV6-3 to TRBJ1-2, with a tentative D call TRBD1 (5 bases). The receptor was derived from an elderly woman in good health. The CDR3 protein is CASSYSGRARAGYTF. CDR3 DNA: TGTGCCAGCAGTTACAGCGGCAGGGCAAGGGCTGGCTACACCTTC.